A single sample is the source of the 27 T cell receptor beta chains below, sequenced in a study of blood T cell repertoires in COVID-19. Some clones are missing from TCRdb's copy, which holds only in-frame ones; the method was immunoSEQ multiplex PCR. The profile shows 200,000 to 300,000 clones, roughly 85% of them singletons. The sample taken for sequencing was peripheral blood. The receptors here all came from a woman younger than 30 with acute or convalescent COVID-19.

Ten or more counts support this clone. The gene calls are TRBV18 and TRBJ1-1; TRBD1 matches at 7 bases. The germline V gene encodes CDR1 KGHSH and CDR2 LQKENI. There are 16 residues in the CDR3. The V gene end was trimmed by 3 bases and the J gene end by 6 bases; junction bases not matched to a gene: 13. The CDR3 is CASSPNNRQGIAEAFF. CDR3 DNA: TGTGCCAGCTCACCCAACAATCGACAGGGTATAGCTGAAGCTTTCTTT.

The chain's CDR3 is CASSDYSGRAEDTQYF. As DNA, the CDR3 is TGTGCCAGCAGCGATTATAGCGGGAGGGCCGAAGATACGCAGTATTTT. The rearrangement joins TRBV9 to TRBJ2-3; 11 nucleotides agree with TRBD2. Germline V gives CDR1 SGDLS, CDR2 YYNGEE. After removal of 3 bases from V and 5 bases from J, the junction contained 8 bases not matched to a gene. The CDR3 is 16 amino acids.

The rearrangement links TRBV18 to TRBJ1-1; the match to TRBD1 covers 9 bases. The germline gives CDR1 KGHSH, CDR2 LQKENI. V was clipped by 3 bases and J by 1 base; unmatched bases: 3. CDR3 length equals 15 residues. The CDR3 DNA is TGTGCCAGCTCACCCGGACAGGGGACGAACACTGAAGCTTTCTTT. The encoded protein is CASSPGQGTNTEAFF. Supplemented by reference TRBV18 and TRBJ1-1, the full variable domain reads NAGVMQNPRHLVRRRGQEARLRCSPMKGHSHVYWYRQLPEEGLKFMVYLQKENIIDESGMPKERFSAEFPKEGPSILRIQQVVRGDSAAYFCASSPGQGTNTEAFFGQGTRLTVV.

The count of this clone is one. The V and J genes are TRBV30 and TRBJ1-1; D gene uncertain. The CDR3 has 19 residues. V was trimmed by 0 bases and J by 3 bases, leaving 26 bases between them. Germline V CDR1 and CDR2: GTSNPN, SVGIG (reference sequence). CDR3 amino acids: CAWSVLKPGYNYLDTEAFF. CDR3 sequence (DNA): TGTGCCTGGAGTGTACTTAAGCCGGGATACAACTATTTGGACACTGAAGCTTTCTTT.

V and J are TRBV11-2 and TRBJ2-1; 10 positions match TRBD2. Per germline, CDR1 SGHAT and CDR2 FQNNGV. The J segment lost 0 bases and the V segment lost 1 base, leaving 9 bases of the junction unmatched. The CDR3 extends over 19 amino acids. The CDR3 sequence is CASSLAASGRVNSYNEQFF. The CDR3 DNA sequence: TGTGCCAGCAGCTTAGCAGCTAGCGGGAGAGTAAACTCCTACAATGAGCAGTTCTTC.

This chain links TRBV9 with TRBJ2-3, with 9 bases aligning to TRBD2. The V gene end was trimmed by 3 bases and the J gene end by 2 bases; junction bases not matched to a gene: 7. Germline V gene data show CDR1 as SGDLS and CDR2 as YYNGEE. This CDR3 is 16 amino acids long. The CDR3 sequence: CASSAAGGKPTDTQYF. The CDR3 DNA reads as TGTGCCAGCAGCGCAGCGGGAGGAAAACCCACAGATACGCAGTATTTT.

V usage is TRBV19 and J usage is TRBJ2-1, with 12 bases lining up with TRBD2. The V and J ends lost 4 bases and 2 bases, in that order; junction bases with no gene match: 3. The CDR3 totals 16 residues. Germline assignment: CDR1 LNHDA and CDR2 SQIVND (reference sequence). Here the CDR3 reads CASSTSGRATYNEQFF. DNA for the CDR3: TGTGCCAGTAGTACTAGCGGGAGGGCCACCTACAATGAGCAGTTCTTC.

The chain uses TRBV28 and TRBJ2-7, with 10 bases lining up with TRBD1. The CDR3 covers 16 residues. CDR1 and CDR2 (germline): MDHEN, SYDVKM. The J segment lost 2 bases and the V segment lost 4 bases, leaving 8 bases of the junction unmatched. The CDR3 loop reads CASSSVRDRGPYEQYF. CDR3 DNA: TGTGCCAGCAGTTCGGTCCGGGACAGGGGCCCCTACGAGCAGTACTTC.

The CDR3 reads CASSDFRGKNTEAFF. CDR3 bases: TGTGCCAGCAGTGACTTCAGGGGAAAGAACACTGAAGCTTTCTTT. This sequence joins TRBV2 and TRBJ1-1, with D tentatively TRBD1 (6 bases). V lost 3 bases to trimming and J lost 1 base, with 12 bases between them. The germline V gene has CDR1 SNHLY and CDR2 FYNNEI. The CDR3 extends over 15 amino acids.

The chain joins TRBV19 to TRBJ2-7, with D hard to call. Trimming took off 1 base at V and 3 bases at J, with 13 bases between the two ends. In germline, CDR1 is LNHDA, CDR2 SQIVND (reference sequence). This CDR3 has 15 residues. This chain's CDR3 is CASSIAVTVVYEQYF. The CDR3 DNA sequence: TGTGCCAGTAGTATAGCCGTAACGGTCGTCTACGAGCAGTACTTC.

Here the CDR3 reads CASSLSLSGDETEAFF. Written as DNA, the CDR3 is TGTGCCAGCAGCTTATCTCTCTCGGGAGATGAAACTGAAGCTTTCTTT. This chain links TRBV11-2 with TRBJ1-1; D is ambiguous. This CDR3 is 16 amino acids long. The V gene lost 2 bases and the J gene lost 5 bases, with 18 bases spanning the gap. Germline V CDR1 and CDR2: SGHAT, FQNNGV.

The rearrangement links TRBV27 to TRBJ1-1; 10 bases align to TRBD1. V gave up 1 base and J gave up 6 bases; unmatched junction bases: 8. CDR3 length: 16 residues. Germline loops: CDR1 MNHEY, CDR2 SMNVEV (reference sequence). CDR3 nucleotides: TGTGCCAGCAGTTTATTGTTTGAGACAGGGGGCTCTGAAGCTTTCTTT. Its translation: CASSLLFETGGSEAFF.

The chain carries TRBV7-2 and TRBJ2-1; the D gene is possibly TRBD1 (5 bases). CDR3 length equals 13 residues. Germline CDR1 and CDR2: SGHTA and FQGNSA. V was trimmed by 5 bases and J by 5 bases, leaving 10 bases between them. The CDR3 is CASSTQTDNEQFF. CDR3 nucleotide sequence: TGTGCCAGCAGCACCCAGACAGACAATGAGCAGTTCTTC.

The chain has TRBV28 and TRBJ2-2, with a tentative D call TRBD2 (6 bases). V dropped 8 bases and J dropped 5 bases, with 15 bases sitting between them. There are 14 residues in the CDR3. Germline CDR1 and CDR2: MDHEN and SYDVKM. The CDR3 DNA is TGTGCCAGCGGAGGAGGGAGTGGGACCGGGGAGCTGTTTTTT. Its protein is CASGGGSGTGELFF.

The genes are TRBV6-6 and TRBJ1-6; no clear D gene. V lost 2 bases to trimming and J lost 7 bases, with 9 bases between them. Germline CDR1 reads MNHNY; CDR2 reads SVGAGI (reference sequence). The CDR3 is 14 residues long. CDR3 in DNA: TGTGCCAGCAGTTACGAGGGTGAAAATTCACCCCTCCACTTT. As protein: CASSYEGENSPLHF.

This rearrangement joins TRBV27 to TRBJ1-5; 9 bases line up with TRBD1. CDR1 and CDR2 (germline): MNHEY, SMNVEV (reference sequence). The CDR3 sequence is 14 residues long. J was trimmed by 10 bases and V by 5 bases; bases with no gene match: 9. The CDR3 loop is CASSTGTGFLPQHF. The CDR3 coding sequence is TGTGCCAGCAGTACTGGGACAGGGTTCCTCCCCCAGCATTTT.

V and J are TRBV28 and TRBJ1-1, with 11 bases lining up with TRBD1. With V trimmed by 5 bases and J by 4 bases, 6 bases remained unmatched. Germline assignment: CDR1 MDHEN and CDR2 SYDVKM. This CDR3 contains 15 residues. This CDR3 reads CASSLTGTGGTEAFF. As DNA, the CDR3 is TGTGCCAGCAGTCTAACCGGGACAGGGGGCACTGAAGCTTTCTTT.

The chain joins TRBV29-1 to TRBJ2-1; 9 positions agree with TRBD2. The trim removed 7 bases at V and 1 base at J, leaving 11 bases unmatched. Germline V gene lookup returns CDR1 SQVTM and CDR2 ANQGSEA. CDR3 length equals 16 residues. The CDR3 sequence is CSARIAGDISYNEQFF. For the CDR3, the DNA is TGCAGCGCAAGAATAGCGGGAGATATTTCCTACAATGAGCAGTTCTTC.

The chain recombines TRBV6-5 with TRBJ2-7; the match to TRBD1 covers 7 bases. The CDR3 is 15 residues long. After removal of 3 bases from V and 1 base from J, the junction contained 6 bases not matched to a gene. CDR1 MNHEY and CDR2 SVGAGI come from the germline V gene. The CDR3 coding sequence is TGTGCCAGCAGTTATACCGGGACAGCATCCTACGAGCAGTACTTC. Amino acid sequence: CASSYTGTASYEQYF.

The rearrangement uses TRBV19 and TRBJ2-4, with D perhaps matching TRBD1 (6 bases). The CDR3 totals 14 residues. Germline-derived CDR1 and CDR2 are LNHDA and SQIVND (reference sequence). V was trimmed by 5 bases and J by 3 bases, leaving 11 bases between them. CDR3 bases: TGTGCCAGTAGTTGGGGGCCAGACAAAAACATTCAGTACTTC. Amino acids: CASSWGPDKNIQYF. Using reference TRBV19 and TRBJ2-4 for the parts outside the CDR3, the full variable domain is DGGITQSPKYLFRKEGQNVTLSCEQNLNHDAMYWYRQDPGQGLRLIYYSQIVNDFQKGDIAEGYSVSREKKESFPLTVTSAQKNPTAFYLCASSWGPDKNIQYFGAGTRLSVL.

The chain recombines TRBV9 with TRBJ2-1; 11 nucleotides agree with TRBD2. Germline CDR1 is SGDLS and CDR2 is YYNGEE. Trimming removed 3 bases from V and 10 bases from J; junction bases left unmatched: 9. This CDR3 has 15 amino acids. In DNA form, the CDR3 reads TGTGCCAGCAGCGAGACTAGCGGGATTACTCGGGAGCAGTTCTTC. Residues: CASSETSGITREQFF.

The chain employs TRBV2 and TRBJ1-1; TRBD1 agrees at 10 bases. Germline CDR1 reads SNHLY; CDR2 reads FYNNEI. V trimming: 6 bases; J trimming: 3 bases; junction bases outside the gene matches: 4. The CDR3 is made up of 14 amino acids. CDR3 sequence reads: CASSRQGADTEAFF. In DNA, the CDR3 is TGTGCCAGCAGCAGACAGGGGGCGGACACTGAAGCTTTCTTT.

Points on this clone: Germline is not matched at one junction end, which may reflect a read error. The rearrangement uses TRBV7-7 and TRBJ1-2; the D gene is possibly TRBD1 (6 bases). Germline values: CDR1 SSHAT, CDR2 FNYEAQ (reference sequence). The CDR3 covers 13 residues. CDR3 nucleotides: TGTGCTAGCAGCTACAGGGACCCCTATGGCTACACCTTC. As protein: CASSYRDPYGYTF. The variable domain in full, completed from reference TRBV7-7 and TRBJ1-2, reads GAGVSQSPRYKVTKRGQDVTLRCDPISSHATLYWYQQALGQGPEFLTYFNYEAQPDKSGLPSDRFSAERPEGSISTLTIQRTEQRDSAMYRCASSYRDPYGYTFGSGTRLTVV.

The chain is built from TRBV10-3 and TRBJ2-6; a possible D gene is TRBD2 (5 bases). CDR1 is ENHRY and CDR2 is SYGVKD in the germline V gene. V was shortened by 0 bases and J by 1 base, with 10 bases between the two germline ends. This CDR3 is built from 17 residues. CDR3 sequence: CAISESIRGSGANVLTF. CDR3 DNA sequence: TGTGCCATCAGTGAGTCGATTCGGGGATCTGGGGCCAACGTCCTGACTTTC.

The DNA of the CDR3 is TGTGCCAGCAGCCAAGATTGGGGGGGTTATGGCTACACCTTC. This encodes CASSQDWGGYGYTF. The V gene is TRBV4-2, the J gene TRBJ1-2; tentative D call: TRBD1 (5 bases). V was cut by 0 bases and J by 5 bases, with 10 bases left in between. This CDR3 comprises 14 residues. Germline values: CDR1 LGHNA, CDR2 YNFKEQ.

V usage is TRBV29-1 and J usage is TRBJ1-1, with TRBD1 matching over 9 bases. This CDR3 is 14 amino acids long. Per the germline V gene, CDR1 is SQVTM and CDR2 is ANQGSEA. Trimming removed 7 bases from V and 4 bases from J; junction bases left unmatched: 10. The CDR3 DNA is TGCAGCGCCTTACAGGGGGCAACGAGCACTGAAGCTTTCTTT. This translates into CSALQGATSTEAFF. Variable domain in full (rest from reference TRBV29-1 and TRBJ1-1): SAVISQKPSRDICQRGTSLTIQCQVDSQVTMMFWYRQQPGQSLTLIATANQGSEATYESGFVIDKFPISRPNLTFSTLTVSNMSPEDSSIYLCSALQGATSTEAFFGQGTRLTVV.

J is TRBJ1-5 and V is TRBV4-3; 7 bases align to TRBD1. This CDR3 is 17 amino acids long. The V and J ends lost 0 bases and 3 bases, in that order; junction bases with no gene match: 8. Germline CDR1 LGHNA, CDR2 YSLEER. The CDR3 DNA follows: TGCGCCAGCAGCCAAGATCACAGGCAGGGGGTCAATCAGCCCCAGCATTTT. Residues: CASSQDHRQGVNQPQHF.